This T cell receptor (beta chain) comes out of a study of CD8+CD57+ T cells in acquired aplastic anemia. Background on the study: When averaged, DNA from sorted CD4+ and CD8+ cells came to around 3.1 ug. The average read count for CD4+ cells in healthy donors was around 9.9 million.

Study results and limitations: A significant difference in CD8+ Simpson's diversity between patients and controls was not found. Overlapping CD8+ CDR3 repertoires of patients and controls contained roughly 27 shared sequences.

About this clonotype itself: Its antigen is not known.

Genomic DNA provided the template from which TCR beta VDJ and CDR3 profiles were obtained. TCRdb passed the reads through MiXCR, listing each CDR3 protein once. The table lists about 220,000 distinct CDR3 sequences, 30% to 35% of them singletons. Germline values: CDR1 ENHRY, CDR2 SYGVKD. The CDR3 has 13 amino acids. The ends were cut back, 4 bases at V and 4 bases at J, with 10 bases in the middle. Sequenced: sorted CD4+, CD8+, or CD8+CD57+ T cells (not recorded which) from PBMCs. V and J are TRBV10-3 and TRBJ1-1, with D maybe TRBD1 (5 bases). The TCR originated in a human donor in good health, serving as a control. CDR3 sequence reads: CAISVPGGTEAFF. In DNA form, the CDR3 reads TGTGCCATCAGTGTACCGGGGGGCACTGAAGCTTTCTTT.